These 9 T cell receptor beta chains originate from one sample sequenced in a study of blood T cell repertoires in COVID-19. Measured with immunoSEQ multiplex PCR; TCRdb has only the in-frame clones, and not every one. The sample lists 65,000 to 95,000 clones, approximately 88% seen once, with roughly 6.6% in the top ten. The sequencing input was peripheral blood. The receptors stem from a man between 65 and 79 years old with acute or convalescent COVID-19.

The chain is built from TRBV6-1 and TRBJ1-2; D not resolved. Trimming left V 7 bases short and J 7 bases short, with 16 bases between. Germline V gene data show CDR1 as MNHNS and CDR2 as SASEGT. The CDR3 totals 13 residues. The CDR3 protein is CASTLLGWSGYTF. The CDR3 DNA follows: TGTGCCAGCACTCTCCTCGGGTGGAGTGGCTACACCTTC.

This rearrangement joins TRBV10-3 to TRBJ2-3, with D possibly TRBD1 on 6 matching bases. Germline lookup yields CDR1 ENHRY and CDR2 SYGVKD. CDR3 length: 17 residues. The germline V and J ends were trimmed by 4 bases and 2 bases, with 19 bases remaining between them. The CDR3 spells CAISVNTGYGTTDTQYF. The DNA of the CDR3 is TGTGCCATCAGTGTCAATACAGGGTACGGCACCACAGATACGCAGTATTTT.

For the CDR3, the DNA is TGTGCCAGCAGTCAAGCTCCGGGGGGACGCGCGAACTATGGCTACACCTTC. It specifies CASSQAPGGRANYGYTF. V and J are TRBV7-2 and TRBJ1-2; a possible D gene is TRBD1 (5 bases). The CDR3 covers 17 residues. V lost 6 bases to trimming and J lost 2 bases, with 22 bases between them. Germline CDR1 and CDR2: SGHTA and FQGNSA. Full variable domain (missing parts from reference TRBV7-2 and TRBJ1-2): GAGVSQSPSNKVTEKGKDVELRCDPISGHTALYWYRQSLGQGLEFLIYFQGNSAPDKSGLPSDRFSAERTGGSVSTLTIQRTQQEDSAVYLCASSQAPGGRANYGYTFGSGTRLTVV.

This clone appeared a few times. V usage is TRBV4-3 and J usage is TRBJ2-7; 9 bases align to TRBD2. V lost 0 bases to trimming and J lost 2 bases; unmatched junction nucleotides: 5. Germline CDR1 reads LGHNA; CDR2 reads YSLEER. The CDR3 totals 16 residues. The CDR3 bases are TGCGCCAGCAGCCAAGATAGCGGGGGACAGACCTACGAGCAGTACTTC. Protein sequence: CASSQDSGGQTYEQYF.

The chain uses TRBV5-1 and TRBJ1-2; 7 nucleotides agree with TRBD1. After removal of 2 bases from V and 10 bases from J, the junction contained 14 bases not matched to a gene. CDR1 and CDR2 (germline): SGHRS, YFSETQ. The CDR3 extends over 15 amino acids. CDR3: CASSFGVGQIQLYTF. CDR3 in DNA: TGCGCCAGCAGCTTCGGGGTGGGACAGATCCAACTCTACACCTTC.

This clone has more than one count but fewer than ten. The chain recombines TRBV28 with TRBJ2-7, with 14 bases aligning to TRBD2. The CDR3 extends over 15 amino acids. Germline CDR1 reads MDHEN; CDR2 reads SYDVKM. V gave up 6 bases and J gave up 3 bases; unmatched junction bases: 4. CDR3 amino acids: CASRPGLAGVYEQYF. As DNA, the CDR3 is TGTGCCAGCAGACCGGGACTAGCGGGAGTCTACGAGCAGTACTTC.

The V call is TRBV6-5, the J call TRBJ1-5, with D uncertain. CDR1 and CDR2 from the germline V gene are MNHEY and SVGAGI. Between the trimmed V and J ends, which lost 0 bases and 0 bases, there was a span of 6 bases. CDR3 length: 15 amino acids. CDR3 sequence reads: CASSYSRNSNQPQHF. CDR3 DNA: TGTGCCAGCAGTTACTCCAGAAATAGCAATCAGCCCCAGCATTTT.

Written as DNA, the CDR3 is TGTGCCTGGAGTGACAGTTCAAATTCACCCCTCCACTTT. This sequence encodes CAWSDSSNSPLHF. The V gene is TRBV30, the J gene TRBJ1-6; D remains ambiguous. The CDR3 length is 13 residues. In germline, CDR1 is GTSNPN, CDR2 SVGIG (reference sequence). The V end was cut by 1 base, the J end by 7 bases, with 8 bases between.

The CDR3: CASSQAITSSGANVLTF. In nucleotides, the CDR3 is TGCGCCAGCAGCCAGGCCATTACAAGCTCTGGGGCCAACGTCCTGACTTTC. The chain uses TRBV4-3 and TRBJ2-6; D gene ambiguous. This CDR3 spans 17 amino acids. The V end lost 3 bases, the J end lost 0 bases, and 12 bases lay between the germline ends. Per germline, CDR1 LGHNA and CDR2 YSLEER.